This T cell receptor beta chain derives from a study of molecular identifiers for immune sequencing clone quantification. Construction of naive CD8 libraries employed roughly 19,000 to 1,100,000 sorted cells together with 10%, 30% or 50% RNA. Methods described previously were used for bulk TCR libraries, and listed TCR primers were applied. A single record per CDR3 protein comes from TCRdb applying MiXCR to the PCR reads. The data hold over 300,000 distinct CDR3 sequences, with about 23% observed a single time. The CDR3 runs to 14 residues. The V end lost 4 bases, the J end lost 10 bases, and 15 bases lay between the germline ends. The germline gives CDR1 SGHKS, CDR2 YYEKEE (reference sequence).

The J gene is TRBJ1-6, the V gene TRBV5-5; D is ambiguous. The source material was naive CD8+ T cells from blood, with Jurkat cell RNA spiked in. Subset: FACS-sorted CD8+CD4-CCR7+CD45RA+ naive T cells. The TCR comes from a human donor in good health. Some libraries in this study had Jurkat cell RNA spiked in. For the CDR3, the DNA is TGTGCCAGCAGCCTTGGGCTCCTAGGATCACCCCTCCACTTT. Translation: CASSLGLLGSPLHF.